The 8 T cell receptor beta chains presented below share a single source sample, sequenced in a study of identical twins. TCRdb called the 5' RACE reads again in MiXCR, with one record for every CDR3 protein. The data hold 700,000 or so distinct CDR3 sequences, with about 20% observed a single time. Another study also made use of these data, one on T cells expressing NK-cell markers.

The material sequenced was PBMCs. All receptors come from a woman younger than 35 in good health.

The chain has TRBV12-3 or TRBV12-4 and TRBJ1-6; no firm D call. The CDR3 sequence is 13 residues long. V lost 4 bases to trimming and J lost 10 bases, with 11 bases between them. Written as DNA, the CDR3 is TGTGCCAGCAGTTCGGCCGGGCAATCACCCCTCCACTTT. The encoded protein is CASSSAGQSPLHF.

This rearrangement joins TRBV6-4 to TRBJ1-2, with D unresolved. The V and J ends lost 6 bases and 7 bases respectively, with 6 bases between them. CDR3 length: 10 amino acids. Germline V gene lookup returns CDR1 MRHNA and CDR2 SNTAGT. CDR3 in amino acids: CASRALGYTF. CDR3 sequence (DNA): TGTGCCAGCAGAGCGCTTGGCTACACCTTC.

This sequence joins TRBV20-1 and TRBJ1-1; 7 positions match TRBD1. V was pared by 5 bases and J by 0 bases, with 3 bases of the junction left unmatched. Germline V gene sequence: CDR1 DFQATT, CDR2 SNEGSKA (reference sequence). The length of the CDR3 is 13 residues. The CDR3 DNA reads TGCAGTGCTTACAGGGGCCTGAACACTGAAGCTTTCTTT. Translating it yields CSAYRGLNTEAFF.

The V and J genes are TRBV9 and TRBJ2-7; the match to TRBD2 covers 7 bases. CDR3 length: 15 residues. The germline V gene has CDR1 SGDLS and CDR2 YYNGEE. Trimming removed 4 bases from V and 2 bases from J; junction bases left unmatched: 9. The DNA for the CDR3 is TGTGCCAGCAGCTCCGAGCGGGACGTTACCTACGAGCAGTACTTC. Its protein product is CASSSERDVTYEQYF.

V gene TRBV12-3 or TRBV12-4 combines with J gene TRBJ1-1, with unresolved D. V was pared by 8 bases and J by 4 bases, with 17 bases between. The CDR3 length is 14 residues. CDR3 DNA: TGTGCCAGCCGTTCCGCCCCCCTAGCCACTGAAGCTTTCTTT. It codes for CASRSAPLATEAFF.

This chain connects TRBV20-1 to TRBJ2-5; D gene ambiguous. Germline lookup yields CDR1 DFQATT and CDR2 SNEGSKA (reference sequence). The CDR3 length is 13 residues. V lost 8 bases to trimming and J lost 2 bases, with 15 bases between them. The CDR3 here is CSIDGEGQETQYF. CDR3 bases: TGCAGTATAGACGGAGAAGGTCAAGAGACCCAGTACTTC.

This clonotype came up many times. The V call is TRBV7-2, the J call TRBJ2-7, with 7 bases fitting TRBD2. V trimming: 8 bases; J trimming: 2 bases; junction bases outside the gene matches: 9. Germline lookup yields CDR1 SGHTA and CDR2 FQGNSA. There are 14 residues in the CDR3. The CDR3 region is CASSLVAGTYEQYF. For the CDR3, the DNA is TGTGCCAGCTCTCTTGTAGCGGGCACCTACGAGCAGTACTTC.

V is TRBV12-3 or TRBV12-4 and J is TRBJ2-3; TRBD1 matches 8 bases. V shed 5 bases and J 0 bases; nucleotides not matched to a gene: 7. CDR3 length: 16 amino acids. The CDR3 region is CASSRRQGFSTDTQYF. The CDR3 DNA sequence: TGTGCCAGCAGTCGGAGACAGGGGTTTAGCACAGATACGCAGTATTTT.